This T cell receptor (beta chain) derives from a study of blood T cells in healthy people across ages. This clonotype was picked up one time. Its antigen is not identified. Study observations and caveats: PBMCs went unsorted, and a conclusive naive versus antigen-experienced comparison was therefore prevented.

Total RNA amounts of at least 5 micrograms were extracted per sample. Germline loops: CDR1 MNHEY, CDR2 SVGEGT. V lost 6 bases and J lost 3, with 14 bases in between. CDR3 length equals 15 residues. A J-beta primer mix and a sample-barcoded 5' primer were used in a second PCR of roughly 6 to 12 cycles. In TCRdb, the 5' RACE reads were re-called with MiXCR into one record per CDR3 protein. The sample yields some 640,000 distinct CDR3 sequences, about 52% seen once. The sample taken for sequencing was blood. The V gene is TRBV6-2 or TRBV6-3, the J gene TRBJ1-4; D gene ambiguous. This clonotype was obtained from a woman aged 60 to 75 in good health. CDR3 DNA: TGTGCCAGCAGATACCGTCCCGCAGCTAATGAAAAACTGTTTTTT. Encoded protein: CASRYRPAANEKLFF.